The sequence of this TCR beta chain was determined in a study of technical replicates of blood from a handful of donors. This CDR3 region has 15 residues. V lost 3 bases to trimming and J lost 4 bases, with 13 bases between them. CDR1 SGHAT and CDR2 FQNNGV come from the germline V gene. Some clones are missing from TCRdb's copy, which holds only in-frame ones; the method was immunoSEQ multiplex PCR. The sample records approximately 65,000 clones, more than 75% being singletons. The chain recombines TRBV11-2 with TRBJ2-1; a weak D match, TRBD2 (6 bases). The source material was PBMCs. The clonotype was recovered from a human donor in good health. Some clones in this sample may be carry-over from other donors' samples. CDR3 in amino acids: CASSLGVAEYNEQFF. The CDR3 nucleotides read TGTGCCAGCAGCTTGGGGGTAGCGGAGTACAATGAGCAGTTCTTC.